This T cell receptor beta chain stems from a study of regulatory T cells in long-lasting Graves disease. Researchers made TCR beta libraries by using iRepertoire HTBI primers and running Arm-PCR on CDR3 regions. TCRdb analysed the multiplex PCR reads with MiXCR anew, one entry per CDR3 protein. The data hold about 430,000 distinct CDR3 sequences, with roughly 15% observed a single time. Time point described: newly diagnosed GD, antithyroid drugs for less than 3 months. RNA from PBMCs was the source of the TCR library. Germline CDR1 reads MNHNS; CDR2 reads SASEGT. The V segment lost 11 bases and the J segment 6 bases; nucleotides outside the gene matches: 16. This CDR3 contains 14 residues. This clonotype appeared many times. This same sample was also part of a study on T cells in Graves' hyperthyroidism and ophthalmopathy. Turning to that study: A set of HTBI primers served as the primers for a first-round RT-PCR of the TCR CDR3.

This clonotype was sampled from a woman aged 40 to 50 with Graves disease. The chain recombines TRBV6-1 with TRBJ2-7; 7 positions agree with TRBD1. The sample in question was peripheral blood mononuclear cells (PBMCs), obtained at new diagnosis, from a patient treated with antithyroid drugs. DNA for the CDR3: TGTGCCTCCATGAGGGGCAGGGGGTCGACCGAGCAGTACTTC. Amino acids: CASMRGRGSTEQYF.